This T cell receptor beta chain was retrieved from a study of T cells in Graves' hyperthyroidism and ophthalmopathy. Germline V CDR1 and CDR2: KGHSH, LQKENI. The CDR3 length is 16 residues. The germline V and J ends were trimmed by 0 bases and 4 bases, with 13 bases remaining between them. Pregnant or lactating patients were excluded, as were those with uncontrolled infection or other autoimmune disease. Amplification yielded TCR beta CDR3 regions, with RNA transcripts as the source. The HTBI set primed first-round TCR CDR3 RT-PCR. TCRdb re-derived calls from the multiplex PCR reads in MiXCR, one entry per CDR3 protein. Of under 800,000 distinct CDR3 sequences listed, roughly 15% are singletons.

The sequencing input was blood. The receptor's source is a woman between 18 and 30 years old with Graves' hyperthyroidism. The chain carries TRBV18 and TRBJ1-3; possible D gene TRBD1, 5 bases. The CDR3: CASSPPWGDPGNTIYF. DNA of the CDR3: TGTGCCAGCTCACCACCCTGGGGGGATCCCGGAAACACCATATATTTT.